One sample yielded the 4 T cell receptor beta chains listed below, sequenced in a study of blood T cell repertoires in COVID-19. Here immunoSEQ multiplex PCR was the method, and the copy in TCRdb shows in-frame clones only, minus some. The sample lists about 49,000 clones, roughly 88% occurring once. The sequencing sample was made of peripheral blood. The receptors here all came from a human donor in a cohort sampled during active COVID-19.

This sequence joins TRBV28 and TRBJ1-5, with unresolved D. The CDR3 is 13 residues long. Deletions cut 3 bases from V and 7 bases from J, with 10 bases between. The germline V gene encodes CDR1 MDHEN and CDR2 SYDVKM. CDR3 nucleotide sequence: TGTGCCAGCAGTTTCCCCCCGGGGCAGCCCCAGCATTTT. Its translation is CASSFPPGQPQHF.

The genes are TRBV10-2 and TRBJ1-5; no reliable D call. The V gene's germline CDR1 is WSHSY and CDR2 SAAADI. The CDR3 runs 16 residues. The V and J ends lost 2 bases and 2 bases respectively, with 13 bases between them. CDR3 region: CASSEDLLRGNQPQHF. The CDR3 coding sequence is TGCGCCAGCAGTGAGGACCTCCTTCGGGGCAATCAGCCCCAGCATTTT.

This chain connects TRBV7-9 to TRBJ2-3; 10 nucleotides align to TRBD1. Germline V gene sequence: CDR1 SEHNR, CDR2 FQNEAQ (reference sequence). Trimming at V came to 5 bases and at J to 4 bases, leaving 3 bases not matched to a gene. CDR3 length: 14 amino acids. The CDR3 loop is CASSRTGGSDTQYF. The CDR3 DNA reads TGTGCCAGCAGCCGGACAGGGGGTTCAGATACGCAGTATTTT.

The V call is TRBV28, the J call TRBJ2-7; 7 nucleotides align to TRBD2. With 1 base clipped from V and 8 bases from J, the junction kept 20 bases outside the gene matches. Germline lookup yields CDR1 MDHEN and CDR2 SYDVKM. This CDR3 is built from 18 residues. The CDR3 nucleotides read TGTGCCAGCAGTTTATTGGGAGGGTTTGGCCCTGGTACCCGACAGCAGTACTTC. It translates to CASSLLGGFGPGTRQQYF.